Below, 17 T cell receptor beta chains from the same sample are listed, as sequenced in a study of T-cell memory formation after mild COVID-19. TCRdb reanalysed the 5' RACE reads using MiXCR and keeps one entry per CDR3 protein. The sample holds 200,000 to 250,000 distinct CDR3 sequences; 8% to 10% are singletons and the top ten take around a fifth. The specimen was PBMCs or a T cell subset sorted from them (not recorded which). These receptors all come from a man in his late teens or twenties who had mild COVID-19 (a few samples of this study predate the infection). Cell type and time point are not known.

The chain recombines TRBV9 with TRBJ1-1; 7 positions agree with TRBD1. The V and J ends lost 0 bases and 2 bases, in that order; junction bases with no gene match: 4. Germline V lookup: CDR1 SGDLS, CDR2 YYNGEE. This CDR3 is 15 amino acids long. CDR3 region: CASSVDGTANTEAFF. CDR3 coding DNA: TGTGCCAGCAGCGTAGACGGGACAGCCAACACTGAAGCTTTCTTT.

This clonotype came up a few times. This chain uses TRBV29-1 with TRBJ2-3, with 8 nucleotides matching TRBD1. With 2 bases clipped from V and 5 bases from J, the junction kept 9 bases outside the gene matches. The CDR3 loop spans 15 amino acids. Germline lookup yields CDR1 SQVTM and CDR2 ANQGSEA. The CDR3 DNA reads TGCAGCGTTGAATCCCAATTAGACAGGGGAGATACGCAGTATTTT. It encodes CSVESQLDRGDTQYF.

There are a few counts of this clonotype. CDR3 in amino acids: CSARDRTVEKLFF. CDR3 bases: TGCAGTGCTAGAGACCGGACAGTTGAAAAACTGTTTTTT. The chain uses TRBV20-1 and TRBJ1-4; a weak D match, TRBD1 (6 bases). Germline lookup yields CDR1 DFQATT and CDR2 SNEGSKA (reference sequence). The CDR3 is made up of 13 amino acids. Trimming left V 0 bases short and J 7 bases short, with 9 bases between.

This clonotype was counted ten times or more. The chain links TRBV30 to TRBJ2-7; TRBD2 matches at 10 bases. The germline gives CDR1 GTSNPN, CDR2 SVGIG (reference sequence). There are 14 residues in the CDR3. Trimming at V came to 0 bases and at J to 3 bases, leaving 2 bases not matched to a gene. This CDR3 is CAWSVLAGVYEQYF. The DNA of the CDR3 is TGTGCCTGGAGTGTTCTAGCGGGGGTCTACGAGCAGTACTTC.

There are many counts of this clonotype. This chain joins TRBV12-3 or TRBV12-4 and TRBJ1-1; D ambiguous. The length of the CDR3 is 13 residues. V lost 3 bases, J lost 1 base, and 6 bases lay in between. Here the CDR3 DNA reads TGTGCCAGCAGTTTTGGGCGGAACACTGAAGCTTTCTTT. This encodes CASSFGRNTEAFF.

The genes are TRBV4-2 and TRBJ2-1, with a tentative D call TRBD2 (5 bases). The CDR3 loop spans 15 amino acids. From germline, CDR1 is LGHNA and CDR2 YNFKEQ. V shed 4 bases and J shed 9 bases, with 19 bases lying between them. The CDR3 sequence: CASSPFTGTRVEQFF. CDR3 coding DNA: TGTGCCAGCAGCCCCTTTACCGGCACTAGGGTTGAGCAGTTCTTC.

The chain recombines TRBV9 with TRBJ2-7; no definite D call. Per germline, CDR1 SGDLS and CDR2 YYNGEE. The CDR3 consists of 15 residues. The V and J ends lost 0 bases and 0 bases respectively, with 10 bases between them. CDR3 DNA sequence: TGTGCCAGCAGCGTAGCTCCCCAGAGCTCCTACGAGCAGTACTTC. Translated: CASSVAPQSSYEQYF.

As DNA, the CDR3 is TGCGCCAGCAGCTTGGTGGGACCACCCACAGATACGCAGTATTTT. Protein: CASSLVGPPTDTQYF. This sequence joins TRBV5-1 and TRBJ2-3; D possibly matches TRBD1 or TRBD2 (5 bases each). The CDR3 length is 15 residues. With 0 bases removed from V and 2 bases from J, the gap between germline ends came to 10 bases. Germline CDR1 is SGHRS and CDR2 is YFSETQ.

The chain has TRBV7-9 and TRBJ1-6, with D perhaps TRBD1 (5 bases). The CDR3 is 15 amino acids. CDR1 and CDR2 from the germline V gene are SEHNR and FQNEAQ (reference sequence). Trimming stripped 5 bases from V and 9 bases from J, with 17 bases between. This CDR3 is CASSPSPPGASPLHF. CDR3 in DNA: TGTGCCAGCAGCCCGAGCCCCCCCGGGGCTTCACCCCTCCACTTT.

This sequence joins TRBV12-3 or TRBV12-4 and TRBJ2-3; tentatively, D is TRBD2 (6 bases). This CDR3 has 14 amino acids. V was trimmed by 6 bases and J by 1 base, leaving 11 bases between them. As DNA, the CDR3 is TGTGCCAGCAGGCAAGCGGGCCGCACAGATACGCAGTATTTT. Translated: CASRQAGRTDTQYF.

This clonotype was observed many times. The V call is TRBV3-1, the J call TRBJ1-5, with unresolved D. The V and J ends lost 0 bases and 4 bases respectively, with 7 bases between them. There are 14 residues in the CDR3. Germline lookup yields CDR1 LGHDT and CDR2 YNNKEL (reference sequence). The CDR3 bases are TGTGCCAGCAGCCAAGATTCGGTGAATCAGCCCCAGCATTTT. It is translated as CASSQDSVNQPQHF.

This chain uses TRBV18 with TRBJ2-3; weak D call: TRBD2 (5 bases). This CDR3 comprises 15 residues. Germline CDR1 is KGHSH and CDR2 is LQKENI. V lost 3 bases, J lost 8 bases, and 18 bases lay in between. For the CDR3, the DNA is TGTGCCAGCTCACCCCCGGTGGGAGTCGGCGGTACGCAGTATTTT. As protein: CASSPPVGVGGTQYF.

There are many counts of this clonotype. This chain uses TRBV12-3 or TRBV12-4 with TRBJ2-3, with TRBD1 matching 8 bases. The V and J ends lost 5 bases and 0 bases, in that order; junction bases with no gene match: 7. The CDR3 totals 16 residues. CDR3 bases: TGTGCCAGCAGTCTCGATCGACAGGGGAGCACAGATACGCAGTATTTT. This encodes CASSLDRQGSTDTQYF.

The table lists this clonotype with many counts. V usage is TRBV10-3 and J usage is TRBJ1-2, with unresolved D. The CDR3 is 15 residues long. Germline lookup yields CDR1 ENHRY and CDR2 SYGVKD. The germline V and J ends were trimmed by 2 bases and 6 bases, with 16 bases remaining between them. DNA of the CDR3: TGTGCCATCAGTGAGCCGGCCGGGGTGTCGGATGGCTACACCTTC. Encoded protein: CAISEPAGVSDGYTF.

This clonotype has ten or more counts. The rearrangement links TRBV5-1 to TRBJ2-5; 9 positions match TRBD2. After removal of 6 bases from V and 1 base from J, the junction contained 7 bases not matched to a gene. Per germline, CDR1 SGHRS and CDR2 YFSETQ. The CDR3 sequence is 15 residues long. The CDR3 DNA reads TGCGCCAGCACCCTCATAGCGGGGGCCCAAGAGACCCAGTACTTC. Its protein product is CASTLIAGAQETQYF.

This clonotype occurred a few times. V gene TRBV4-1 combines with J gene TRBJ2-3; D may be TRBD1 (7 bases). This CDR3 spans 15 amino acids. The germline V gene has CDR1 MGHRA and CDR2 YSYEKL. Trimming left V 4 bases short and J 6 bases short, with 17 bases between. CDR3 bases: TGCGCCAGCAGCCCGTGGAGGGGGCGCGAGGATACGCAGTATTTT. Its translation is CASSPWRGREDTQYF.

This chain links TRBV6-6 with TRBJ2-1; D is unclear. V shed 5 bases and J shed 7 bases, with 6 bases lying between them. The CDR3 length is 11 residues. CDR1 and CDR2 (germline): MNHNY, SVGAGI (reference sequence). In nucleotides, the CDR3 is TGTGCCAGCAGTGTAAATAATGAGCAGTTCTTC. Translation gives CASSVNNEQFF.